This paragraph covers one TCR beta chain sequence. This record belongs to a study of T cells in Graves' hyperthyroidism and ophthalmopathy. Graves' hyperthyroidism was deemed stable absent ophthalmopathy progression within 18 months. Patients were aged 18 to 65, had disease duration under 2 months, and had newly diagnosed hyperthyroidism. Any patient presenting with uncontrolled infection, other autoimmune disease, pregnancy or lactation was left out. Germline V gene data show CDR1 as SGDLS and CDR2 as YYNGEE. J lost 12 bases, V lost 4 bases, and 11 bases had no gene match. This CDR3 comprises 15 residues. TCR beta CDR3 regions were amplified from RNA. The HTBI set primed first-round TCR CDR3 RT-PCR. TCRdb ran MiXCR on the multiplex PCR reads and lists one entry per CDR3 protein. The sample contains 610,000 or so distinct CDR3 sequences, just over 45% of which appear only once.

The sequenced sample was peripheral blood or thyroid tissue (not recorded which). The origin of this receptor is a woman aged 18 to 35 with Graves' hyperthyroidism. The chain joins TRBV9 to TRBJ2-1; 12 bases are a match to TRBD1. CDR3 DNA sequence: TGTGCCAGCAGCCCCCGGGACAGGGGGCTCATTGGGCAGTTCTTC. It translates to CASSPRDRGLIGQFF.